The 30 T cell receptor beta chains listed next were all sequenced from one sample in a study of human T cells and chemical hapten exposure. This sample's time point: healthy volunteer bleed at 6 weeks. Unfractionated whole blood yielded the extracted total RNA. TCRdb used MiXCR to reprocess the RACE reads, holding one entry per CDR3 protein. The sample carries about 65,000 distinct CDR3 sequences, approximately 6.2% recorded once. Sequenced: whole blood. These receptors were taken from a female donor in good health. Some clones in this sample may be carry-over from other donors' samples.

The sample holds many counts of this clonotype. V is TRBV5-1 and J is TRBJ1-1; D possibly corresponds to TRBD1 (5 bases). From germline, CDR1 is SGHRS and CDR2 YFSETQ. V was pared by 1 base and J by 1 base, with 11 bases between. This CDR3 is 15 amino acids long. The CDR3 DNA is TGCGCCAGCAGCTTGATGGGGGGGGAGAACACTGAAGCTTTCTTT. It specifies CASSLMGGENTEAFF.

This clonotype was observed a few times. V and J are TRBV20-1 and TRBJ1-6, with D possibly TRBD1 on 6 matching bases. The germline CDR1 and CDR2 sequences are DFQATT and SNEGSKA (reference sequence). V was cut by 3 bases and J by 5 bases, with 17 bases left in between. The CDR3 length is 16 residues. The CDR3 DNA follows: TGCAGTGCTAGGGGAGGGGGGGGAAGGAATAATTCACCCCTCCACTTT. It specifies CSARGGGGRNNSPLHF.

This clonotype was detected a few times. The rearrangement joins TRBV7-2 to TRBJ2-1; the D is unclear. Germline V CDR1 and CDR2: SGHTA, FQGNSA. The CDR3 has 12 amino acids. Trimming took 6 bases from V and 0 from J, leaving 3 bases between them. CDR3 nucleotide sequence: TGTGCCAGCAGTTACTCCTACAATGAGCAGTTCTTC. Translating gives CASSYSYNEQFF.

This clonotype was counted at least ten times. The chain employs TRBV29-1 and TRBJ2-7; possible D gene TRBD2, 5 bases. The CDR3 sequence is 15 residues long. Trimming shortened V by 3 bases and J by 2 bases, and 17 bases separated the two germline ends. CDR1 is SQVTM and CDR2 is ANQGSEA in the germline V gene. CDR3 DNA sequence: TGCAGCGTTGATAACCTAACCAGCGGAACCTACGAGCAGTACTTC. As protein: CSVDNLTSGTYEQYF.

The chain has TRBV29-1 and TRBJ2-3, with 8 bases lining up with TRBD2. Germline CDR1 is SQVTM and CDR2 is ANQGSEA. CDR3 length: 13 residues. J gave up 4 bases and V 7 bases, and 7 bases lay outside the gene matches. CDR3 sequence: CSGQAGEADTQYF. The CDR3 DNA reads as TGCAGCGGTCAAGCGGGAGAGGCAGATACGCAGTATTTT.

The rearrangement joins TRBV30 to TRBJ1-1, with TRBD1 matching over 8 bases. The V gene's germline CDR1 is GTSNPN and CDR2 SVGIG (reference sequence). The CDR3 length is 16 residues. V gave up 1 base and J gave up 3 bases; unmatched junction bases: 10. The CDR3: CAWSGGRGTGDTEAFF. DNA of the CDR3: TGTGCCTGGAGTGGGGGCAGGGGGACAGGCGACACTGAAGCTTTCTTT.

This clonotype has at least ten counts. The chain combines TRBV28 with TRBJ2-3; TRBD2 matches 14 bases. Germline V gene sequence: CDR1 MDHEN, CDR2 SYDVKM. V lost 8 bases to trimming and J lost 6 bases; unmatched junction nucleotides: 16. The CDR3 extends over 18 amino acids. Written as DNA, the CDR3 is TGTGCCAGCGGCGGGGGTGGTCAGAGGACTAGCGGGAGGGATACGCAGTATTTT. Translated: CASGGGGQRTSGRDTQYF. Based on the CDR3 plus reference TRBV28 and TRBJ2-3, the full variable domain is DVKVTQSSRYLVKRTGEKVFLECVQDMDHENMFWYRQDPGLGLRLIYFSYDVKMKEKGDIPEGYSVSREKKERFSLILESASTNQTSMYLCASGGGGQRTSGRDTQYFGPGTRLTVL.

This clonotype was detected a few times. The chain uses TRBV7-3 and TRBJ2-3, with D uncertain. Between the trimmed V and J ends, which lost 5 bases and 1 base, there was a span of 13 bases. Germline CDR1 and CDR2: SGHTA and FQGTGA. CDR3 length: 15 amino acids. This CDR3 reads CASSPTHGRTDTQYF. The CDR3, as DNA: TGTGCCAGCAGCCCTACTCACGGCCGCACAGATACGCAGTATTTT.

V gene TRBV6-5 combines with J gene TRBJ1-2; D gene ambiguous. The CDR3 is 13 residues long. Germline V gene lookup returns CDR1 MNHEY and CDR2 SVGAGI. V was clipped by 5 bases and J by 0 bases, with 7 bases between them. The CDR3 sequence is CASSPYTNYGYTF. CDR3 bases: TGTGCCAGCAGTCCTTACACTAACTATGGCTACACCTTC.

The sample holds many counts of this clonotype. This chain uses TRBV20-1 with TRBJ1-5, with 9 positions matching TRBD1. CDR1 is DFQATT, CDR2 SNEGSKA, per germline (reference sequence). Trimming cost V 5 bases and J 7 bases; bases outside gene matches: 6. CDR3 size: 13 residues. The chain's CDR3 is CSAHRGQGQPQHF. The CDR3 DNA follows: TGCAGTGCTCACAGGGGACAGGGCCAGCCCCAGCATTTT.

In its sample, this clonotype was seen a few times. The CDR3 loop is CAWSVGVQPQHF. DNA of the CDR3: TGTGCCTGGAGTGTAGGGGTTCAGCCCCAGCATTTT. V is TRBV30 and J is TRBJ1-5; D is perhaps TRBD1 (5 bases). The ends were cut back, 0 bases at V and 6 bases at J, with 6 bases in the middle. Per germline, CDR1 GTSNPN and CDR2 SVGIG (reference sequence). CDR3 length: 12 amino acids.

This clonotype was observed many times. The J gene is TRBJ2-2, the V gene TRBV18; D remains ambiguous. Germline V gives CDR1 KGHSH, CDR2 LQKENI. The CDR3 loop spans 15 amino acids. V dropped 3 bases and J dropped 0 bases, with 8 bases sitting between them. The CDR3 region has the DNA TGTGCCAGCTCACCTGGGCACACGAACACCGGGGAGCTGTTTTTT. Protein sequence: CASSPGHTNTGELFF.

This clonotype has a count of ten or more. V and J are TRBV7-6 and TRBJ1-1, with TRBD1 matching over 8 bases. Germline loops: CDR1 SGHVS, CDR2 FNYEAQ. The CDR3 has 14 residues. V was clipped by 5 bases and J by 4 bases; unmatched bases: 6. CDR3 sequence (DNA): TGTGCCAGCAGCCCAGGGACAGGCCCCACTGAAGCTTTCTTT. Its protein is CASSPGTGPTEAFF.

This clonotype was counted ten times or more. The genes are TRBV12-3 or TRBV12-4 and TRBJ1-5; D gene uncertain. Trimming pared 6 bases from V and 2 bases from J, leaving 8 bases between. This CDR3 comprises 13 residues. The CDR3 loop reads CASSPTGNQPQHF. The DNA of the CDR3 is TGTGCCAGCAGCCCAACCGGCAATCAGCCCCAGCATTTT.

The chain employs TRBV19 and TRBJ2-2; D is possibly TRBD2 (5 bases). CDR3 length equals 15 residues. V lost 3 bases to trimming and J lost 7 bases, with 15 bases between them. Germline V gene sequence: CDR1 LNHDA, CDR2 SQIVND (reference sequence). CDR3 region: CASSMGWRTNGELFF. The CDR3 coding sequence is TGTGCCAGTAGTATGGGTTGGAGGACGAACGGGGAGCTGTTTTTT.

This clonotype has only a few counts. J is TRBJ2-7 and V is TRBV4-1; 9 bases are shared with TRBD1. Germline V gene data show CDR1 as MGHRA and CDR2 as YSYEKL. The CDR3 is 16 amino acids. V was clipped by 1 base and J by 4 bases; unmatched bases: 8. CDR3 sequence (DNA): TGCGCCAGCAGCCAAGGCTCGGGACAGGGTTGGTACGAGCAGTACTTC. Translation gives CASSQGSGQGWYEQYF.

There are many counts of this clonotype. The chain combines TRBV27 with TRBJ1-2; D remains ambiguous. Germline values: CDR1 MNHEY, CDR2 SMNVEV (reference sequence). V lost 5 bases and J 8 bases, leaving 18 bases between the germline ends. The CDR3 spans 14 residues. The CDR3 region is CASSATFTLHGYTF. The CDR3, as DNA: TGTGCCAGCAGTGCGACATTTACCCTCCACGGCTACACCTTC.

This clonotype has ten or more counts. The chain combines TRBV9 with TRBJ2-3; D is possibly TRBD2 (6 bases). The V gene lost 4 bases and the J gene lost 4 bases, with 7 bases spanning the gap. The CDR3 sequence is 12 residues long. Germline CDR1 and CDR2: SGDLS and YYNGEE. The CDR3 loop reads CASSRLADTQYF. Here the CDR3 DNA reads TGTGCCAGCAGCAGACTAGCAGATACGCAGTATTTT.

This clonotype was counted ten times or more. The chain uses TRBV6-2 or TRBV6-3 and TRBJ2-7, with TRBD2 matching over 9 bases. J was trimmed by 3 bases and V by 5 bases; bases with no gene match: 5. The germline V gene encodes CDR1 MNHEY and CDR2 SVGEGT. The length of the CDR3 is 14 residues. The DNA of the CDR3 is TGTGCCAGCAGTCGACTAGCGGATCACTACGAGCAGTACTTC. Encoded protein: CASSRLADHYEQYF.

This clonotype was seen more than once but under ten times. This chain links TRBV5-1 with TRBJ2-2; the match to TRBD2 covers 8 bases. The germline gives CDR1 SGHRS, CDR2 YFSETQ. This CDR3 comprises 14 residues. Germline trimming cut 4 bases from V and 4 bases from J; bases unmatched to any gene: 3. CDR3 nucleotide sequence: TGCGCCAGCAGCGGCGGGAGGCTCACCGGGGAGCTGTTTTTT. Protein: CASSGGRLTGELFF. Based on the CDR3 plus reference TRBV5-1 and TRBJ2-2, the full variable domain is KAGVTQTPRYLIKTRGQQVTLSCSPISGHRSVSWYQQTPGQGLQFLFEYFSETQRNKGNFPGRFSGRQFSNSRSEMNVSTLELGDSALYLCASSGGRLTGELFFGEGSRLTVL.

The sample holds many counts of this clonotype. The chain joins TRBV28 to TRBJ2-6; D is perhaps TRBD1 (5 bases). Trimming stripped 5 bases from V and 2 bases from J, with 13 bases between. This CDR3 is built from 16 residues. CDR1 and CDR2 (germline): MDHEN, SYDVKM. The CDR3 coding sequence is TGTGCCAGCAGTCCGCACTCAGGGACTGGGGCCAACGTCCTGACTTTC. It encodes CASSPHSGTGANVLTF. Full variable domain (outside the CDR3, taken from reference TRBV28 and TRBJ2-6): DVKVTQSSRYLVKRTGEKVFLECVQDMDHENMFWYRQDPGLGLRLIYFSYDVKMKEKGDIPEGYSVSREKKERFSLILESASTNQTSMYLCASSPHSGTGANVLTFGAGSRLTVL.

This clonotype was found a few times. The rearrangement uses TRBV27 and TRBJ2-2; TRBD1 might be the D (5 bases). V was pared by 9 bases and J by 1 base, with 12 bases between. From germline, CDR1 is MNHEY and CDR2 SMNVEV (reference sequence). This CDR3 has 14 amino acids. The chain's CDR3 is CASLSGRNTGELFF. DNA for the CDR3: TGTGCCAGTCTGTCAGGGCGGAACACCGGGGAGCTGTTTTTT.

This clonotype has a count of ten or more. The chain joins TRBV5-5 to TRBJ2-7; D not resolved. The germline V and J ends were trimmed by 4 bases and 3 bases, with 17 bases remaining between them. CDR3 length equals 15 residues. Germline V gives CDR1 SGHKS, CDR2 YYEKEE (reference sequence). The CDR3 reads CASSPYYLNRYEQYF. In DNA, the CDR3 is TGTGCCAGCAGCCCGTATTACTTGAACCGCTACGAGCAGTACTTC. Combining the CDR3 with reference TRBV5-5 and TRBJ2-7 gives the whole variable domain DAGVTQSPTHLIKTRGQQVTLRCSPISGHKSVSWYQQVLGQGPQFIFQYYEKEERGRGNFPDRFSARQFPNYSSELNVNALLLGDSALYLCASSPYYLNRYEQYFGPGTRLTVT.

This clonotype occurred a few times. The rearrangement joins TRBV2 to TRBJ1-5; TRBD1 matches at 7 bases. The germline V gene has CDR1 SNHLY and CDR2 FYNNEI. After removal of 6 bases from V and 1 base from J, the junction contained 6 bases not matched to a gene. The CDR3 length is 15 residues. The CDR3 DNA reads TGTGCCAGCAGAGACAGGGTTGAGAGCAATCAGCCCCAGCATTTT. It codes for CASRDRVESNQPQHF.

Turning to this clonotype: This may come from a read error, since a much larger clone is one base off. The chain is built from TRBV6-4 and TRBJ2-1, with unresolved D. V lost 2 bases to trimming and J lost 6 bases, with 8 bases between them. Germline values: CDR1 MRHNA, CDR2 SNTAGT. The CDR3 has 13 amino acids. The chain's CDR3 is CASSDKASNEQFF. The CDR3 DNA is TGTGCCAGCAGTGACAAGGCTTCCAATGAGCAGTTCTTC.

The table lists this clonotype with many counts. The CDR3 here is CASSTPGANVLTF. CDR3 in DNA: TGTGCCAGCAGTACTCCTGGGGCCAACGTCCTGACTTTC. J is TRBJ2-6 and V is TRBV25-1, with unresolved D. Per germline, CDR1 MGHDK and CDR2 SYGVNS. The CDR3 contains 13 residues. With 5 bases removed from V and 2 bases from J, the gap between germline ends came to 4 bases.

This chain joins TRBV20-1 and TRBJ2-7; D not certain. The CDR3 is 12 residues long. Looked up from germline, CDR1 is DFQATT and CDR2 is SNEGSKA (reference sequence). V was trimmed by 3 bases and J by 5 bases, leaving 11 bases between them. The CDR3 region is CSASLETDEQYF. In DNA, the CDR3 is TGCAGTGCTAGTCTAGAGACCGACGAGCAGTACTTC.

This clonotype has at least ten counts. This chain links TRBV7-2 with TRBJ2-7; D ambiguous. Germline loops: CDR1 SGHTA, CDR2 FQGNSA. The CDR3 is made up of 14 amino acids. V was pared by 5 bases and J by 0 bases, with 11 bases between. CDR3 amino acids: CASSPYRNSYEQYF. The CDR3 DNA reads as TGTGCCAGCAGCCCTTACCGAAACTCCTACGAGCAGTACTTC.

This chain connects TRBV5-6 to TRBJ2-3; the match to TRBD1 covers 8 bases. Germline assignment: CDR1 SGHDT and CDR2 YYEEEE. The ends lost 3 bases at V and 3 bases at J; junction bases unmatched: 12. The CDR3 contains 17 residues. The CDR3 nucleotides read TGTGCCAGCAGCTCCCCCCTAGCAGGGGGCAAGACAGATACGCAGTATTTT. Amino acids: CASSSPLAGGKTDTQYF.

The table lists this clonotype with many counts. This chain uses TRBV20-1 with TRBJ2-3; TRBD2 agrees at 12 bases. Per the germline V gene, CDR1 is DFQATT and CDR2 is SNEGSKA (reference sequence). With V trimmed by 6 bases and J by 5 bases, 6 bases remained unmatched. This CDR3 region has 14 residues. The CDR3 region has the DNA TGCAGTGCCCTCAGACTAGCGGGGGAAGATACGCAGTATTTT. This sequence encodes CSALRLAGEDTQYF.